Below are 14 T cell receptor beta chains sequenced from a single sample in a study of CD8+ T cells in alopecia areata. The sequencing template was cDNA reverse transcribed from extracted RNA. Method: immunoSEQ multiplex PCR; TCRdb's copy keeps in-frame clones and lacks some. The repertoire holds about 150,000 clones, with around 58% as singletons. The sample was CD4+ T cells sorted from blood, taken at week 0. All receptors derive from a human donor with alopecia areata.

The chain links TRBV5-6 to TRBJ2-7; 8 positions agree with TRBD1. The CDR3 loop spans 14 amino acids. Germline V CDR1 and CDR2: SGHDT, YYEEEE. The V gene end was trimmed by 5 bases and the J gene end by 3 bases; junction bases not matched to a gene: 7. CDR3 sequence (DNA): TGTGCCAGCAGTCCCTGGACAGGGAGCTACGAGCAGTACTTC. Protein product: CASSPWTGSYEQYF.

The CDR3 DNA follows: TGCGCCAGCAGCTTGGCAGCTTTCGCGAACACCGGGGAGCTGTTTTTT. Amino acids: CASSLAAFANTGELFF. The V and J genes are TRBV5-1 and TRBJ2-2; D is uncertain. V was shortened by 0 bases and J by 0 bases, with 9 bases between the two germline ends. Germline lookup yields CDR1 SGHRS and CDR2 YFSETQ. The CDR3 sequence is 16 residues long.

This chain connects TRBV2 to TRBJ1-2, with TRBD1 matching 9 bases. Germline V gene sequence: CDR1 SNHLY, CDR2 FYNNEI. V lost 6 bases to trimming and J lost 4 bases; unmatched junction nucleotides: 3. The CDR3 has 13 residues. In nucleotides, the CDR3 is TGTGCCAGCAGAACAGGGGGCCCCTATGGCTACACCTTC. The encoded protein is CASRTGGPYGYTF.

The CDR3 sequence is CSARDPKWDEQYF. CDR3 DNA: TGCAGCGCCCGGGACCCTAAATGGGACGAGCAGTACTTC. The rearrangement joins TRBV29-1 to TRBJ2-7; TRBD1 or TRBD2 may be the D gene (5 bases each). V was pared by 7 bases and J by 5 bases, with 18 bases between. CDR3 length equals 13 residues. CDR1 is SQVTM and CDR2 is ANQGSEA in the germline V gene.

The chain has TRBV6-5 and TRBJ1-1; perhaps TRBD1 as D (5 bases). Germline V gene data show CDR1 as MNHEY and CDR2 as SVGAGI. V lost 0 bases and J lost 9, with 11 bases in between. The CDR3 sequence is 13 residues long. Written as DNA, the CDR3 is TGTGCCAGCAGTTACTCGTATGGGGCCAAAGCTTTCTTT. Its protein is CASSYSYGAKAFF.

CDR3 nucleotide sequence: TGTGCCAGCAGTTTAGGGGAAAATCAGCCCCAGCATTTT. Translating it yields CASSLGENQPQHF. V is TRBV2 and J is TRBJ1-5, with D possibly matching TRBD1 (5 bases). Germline CDR1 reads SNHLY; CDR2 reads FYNNEI. Trimming removed 5 bases from V and 4 bases from J, with 9 bases in between. The length of the CDR3 is 13 residues.

The genes are TRBV12-5 and TRBJ2-5; D is perhaps TRBD1 or TRBD2 (5 bases each). The germline V gene has CDR1 LGHNT and CDR2 FRNRAP. The CDR3 loop spans 12 amino acids. V was trimmed by 9 bases and J by 5 bases, leaving 13 bases between them. The DNA of the CDR3 is TGTGCTAGCGCCGTCGAGGGGGAGACCCAGTACTTC. Its protein product is CASAVEGETQYF. The variable domain in full, with the rest retrieved from reference TRBV12-5 and TRBJ2-5, is DARVTQTPRHKVTEMGQEVTMRCQPILGHNTVFWYRQTMMQGLELLAYFRNRAPLDDSGMPKDRFSAEMPDATLATLKIQPSEPRDSAVYFCASAVEGETQYFGPGTRLLVL.

This clone came up a few times. The V and J genes are TRBV15 and TRBJ1-2; D is ambiguous. The CDR3 covers 16 residues. V was cut by 1 base and J by 4 bases, with 16 bases left in between. The germline V gene has CDR1 LNHNV and CDR2 YYDKDF (reference sequence). For the CDR3, the DNA is TGTGCCACCAGCAGAGGGAACCTCGGCAGTCCCTATGGCTACACCTTC. It codes for CATSRGNLGSPYGYTF.

The chain couples TRBV5-1 to TRBJ1-6, with 7 nucleotides matching TRBD1. The CDR3 is 15 residues long. Per the germline V gene, CDR1 is SGHRS and CDR2 is YFSETQ. J was trimmed by 7 bases and V by 2 bases; bases with no gene match: 6. The CDR3 nucleotides are TGCGCCAGCAGCTTAGCCCAGGGGGGAAATTCACCCCTCCACTTT. Translation: CASSLAQGGNSPLHF.

The V and J genes are TRBV6-6 and TRBJ2-7; 8 nucleotides match TRBD1. The CDR3 runs 14 residues. Trimming took 0 bases from V and 7 from J; bases not matched to a gene: 5. Germline CDR1 MNHNY, CDR2 SVGAGI (reference sequence). The chain's CDR3 is CASSYSGQAVEQYF. Written as DNA, the CDR3 is TGTGCCAGCAGTTACTCGGGACAGGCGGTTGAGCAGTACTTC.

This clone was recorded only once. The V and J genes are TRBV29-1 and TRBJ1-2, with TRBD1 matching 12 bases. Germline-derived CDR1 and CDR2 are SQVTM and ANQGSEA. Trimming took 6 bases from V and 7 from J; bases not matched to a gene: 6. The CDR3 is made up of 13 amino acids. In nucleotides, the CDR3 is TGCAGCGTCGCCGGGACAGGGGGCTTTGGCTACACCTTC. It codes for CSVAGTGGFGYTF.

The chain is built from TRBV5-1 and TRBJ2-3; a weak D match, TRBD2 (5 bases). This CDR3 contains 17 residues. Between the trimmed V and J ends, which lost 0 bases and 0 bases, there was a span of 14 bases. The V gene's germline CDR1 is SGHRS and CDR2 YFSETQ. The CDR3 sequence is CASSLVRTLTSTDTQYF. The DNA of the CDR3 is TGCGCCAGCAGCTTGGTCCGGACTCTCACTAGCACAGATACGCAGTATTTT.

The chain uses TRBV30 and TRBJ2-5; possible D gene TRBD2, 6 bases. Per germline, CDR1 GTSNPN and CDR2 SVGIG (reference sequence). This CDR3 has 13 amino acids. V was cut by 0 bases and J by 7 bases, with 12 bases left in between. CDR3 in DNA: TGTGCCTGGAGTGTAACCGGAGCGGGGACCCAGTACTTC. Translated, it gives CAWSVTGAGTQYF. The whole variable domain, filled in from reference TRBV30 and TRBJ2-5, reads SQTIHQWPATLVQPVGSPLSLECTVEGTSNPNLYWYRQAAGRGLQLLFYSVGIGQISSEVPQNLSASRPQDRQFILSSKKLLLSDSGFYLCAWSVTGAGTQYFGPGTRLLVL.

This chain links TRBV7-9 with TRBJ1-2; 10 bases map to TRBD1. CDR1 SEHNR and CDR2 FQNEAQ come from the germline V gene (reference sequence). V shed 8 bases, J shed 3 bases, and the junction held 6 bases outside the gene matches. The CDR3 contains 14 residues. The CDR3 bases are TGTGCCAGCTCCAGCGGGACAGGGGACTATGGCTACACCTTC. Its protein is CASSSGTGDYGYTF.